The following is a T cell receptor beta chain sequence with its context. As yet, its antigen is unknown. The data are from a study of shared clonotypes between healthy human individuals. Study findings and constraints: The small donor group covered limited genetic and exposure diversity. Clonotypes not shared had lower generation probabilities than those common to all four donors.

Looked up from germline, CDR1 is ENHRY and CDR2 is SYGVKD. Losses at the gene ends were 6 bases for V and 5 bases for J; bases not matched to a gene: 4. The CDR3 consists of 14 residues. Running of the assay took place at deep level. Assay: immunoSEQ multiplex PCR; the TCRdb copy retains only in-frame clones and omits some. This table holds some 500,000 clones, around 96% found once. The specimen sequenced was naive CD4+ T cells sorted from blood. Subset given: CD45RA+ positively selected. The receptor was derived from a young woman in good health. The gene calls are TRBV10-3 and TRBJ1-6, with 7 bases aligning to TRBD1. The CDR3 is CAIRPGTDNSPLHF. The CDR3 DNA is TGTGCCATCAGGCCCGGGACAGATAATTCACCCCTCCACTTT.